This T cell receptor (beta chain) was documented in a study of cytomegalovirus exposure and HLA in healthy donors. The data were produced by immunoSEQ multiplex PCR, yet TCRdb's version contains in-frame clones alone and is incomplete. The sample shows about 56,000 clones, about 88% of them seen only once. This CDR3 is built from 15 residues. V shed 0 bases and J shed 1 base, with 9 bases lying between them. The germline V gene encodes CDR1 SGHAT and CDR2 FQDESV (reference sequence). The chain uses TRBV11-1 and TRBJ2-5; tentative D call: TRBD1 (5 bases). The source material was PBMCs. The TCR comes from a woman under 30 in good health and CMV-seronegative. The CDR3 sequence is CASSLAGRAQETQYF. In DNA form, the CDR3 reads TGTGCCAGCAGCTTAGCTGGCAGGGCCCAAGAGACCCAGTACTTC.